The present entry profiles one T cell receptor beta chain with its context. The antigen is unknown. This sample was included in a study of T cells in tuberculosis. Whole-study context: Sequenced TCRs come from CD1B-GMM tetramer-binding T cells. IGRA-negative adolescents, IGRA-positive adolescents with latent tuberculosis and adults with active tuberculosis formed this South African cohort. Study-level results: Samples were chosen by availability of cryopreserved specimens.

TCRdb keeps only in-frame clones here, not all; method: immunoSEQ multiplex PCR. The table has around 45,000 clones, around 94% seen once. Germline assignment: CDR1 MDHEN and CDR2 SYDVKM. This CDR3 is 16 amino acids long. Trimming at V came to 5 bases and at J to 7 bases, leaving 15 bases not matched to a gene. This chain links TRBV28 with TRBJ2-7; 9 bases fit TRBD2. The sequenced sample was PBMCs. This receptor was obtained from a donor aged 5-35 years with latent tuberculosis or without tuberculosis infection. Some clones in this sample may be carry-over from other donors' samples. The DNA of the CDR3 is TGTGCCAGCAGTCTCATTCTAGCGGGACAAGGGGGAGAGCAGTACTTC. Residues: CASSLILAGQGGEQYF.